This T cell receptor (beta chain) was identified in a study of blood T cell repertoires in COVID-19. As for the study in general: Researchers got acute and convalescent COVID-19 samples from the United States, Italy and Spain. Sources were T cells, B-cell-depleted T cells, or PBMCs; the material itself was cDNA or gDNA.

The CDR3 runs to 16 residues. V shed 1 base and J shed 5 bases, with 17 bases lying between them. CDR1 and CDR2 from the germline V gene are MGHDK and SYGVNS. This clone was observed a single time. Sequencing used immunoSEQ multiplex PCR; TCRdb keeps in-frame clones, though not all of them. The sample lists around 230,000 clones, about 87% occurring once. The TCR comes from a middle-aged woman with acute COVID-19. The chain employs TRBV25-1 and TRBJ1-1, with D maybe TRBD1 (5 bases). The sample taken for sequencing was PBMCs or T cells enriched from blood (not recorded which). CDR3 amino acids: CASSESRSGYKTEAFF. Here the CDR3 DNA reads TGTGCCAGCAGTGAATCGAGGTCAGGGTATAAGACTGAAGCTTTCTTT. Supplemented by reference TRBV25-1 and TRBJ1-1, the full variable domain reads EADIYQTPRYLVIGTGKKITLECSQTMGHDKMYWYQQDPGMELHLIHYSYGVNSTEKGDLSSESTVSRIRTEHFPLTLESARPSHTSQYLCASSESRSGYKTEAFFGQGTRLTVV.